This T cell receptor beta chain was obtained from a study of cytomegalovirus exposure and HLA in healthy donors. With 60 Vbeta and 13 Jbeta primers, the PCR was carried out. Here immunoSEQ multiplex PCR was the method, and the copy in TCRdb shows in-frame clones only, minus some. The table lists some 130,000 clones, roughly 78% of them singletons, with under 3% in the top ten. Study conclusions and caveats: Reports credit the classifier with highly specific, highly sensitive diagnosis of cytomegalovirus status. In a later analysis, TCR beta V- and J-gene trimming was associated with a missense DCLRE1C variant. More clonal expansion characterized HLA-associated TCR beta chains than equally common others in a later analysis.

Each of the donors was a healthy bone marrow donor. From germline, CDR1 is MDHEN and CDR2 SYDVKM. This CDR3 has 18 amino acids. The trim removed 3 bases at V and 1 base at J, leaving 14 bases unmatched. To note about this clone: What it recognizes is unknown.

The chain employs TRBV28 and TRBJ2-7, with 8 positions matching TRBD2. Sequenced sample: PBMCs. The clonotype was recovered from a man in his thirties or forties in good health and CMV-seronegative. The CDR3 DNA reads TGTGCCAGCAGTTTCCCCCTCCAGATGGCGGGAGGATCCTACGAGCAGTACTTC. It yields the protein CASSFPLQMAGGSYEQYF. The full variable domain, its missing parts supplied by reference TRBV28 and TRBJ2-7, is DVKVTQSSRYLVKRTGEKVFLECVQDMDHENMFWYRQDPGLGLRLIYFSYDVKMKEKGDIPEGYSVSREKKERFSLILESASTNQTSMYLCASSFPLQMAGGSYEQYFGPGTRLTVT.